This is a list of T cell receptor beta chains from one sample in a study of shared clonotypes between healthy human individuals. The assay was immunoSEQ multiplex PCR, and TCRdb's table has in-frame clones only and misses some. The sample lists about 2.3 million clones; over 90% were seen once. The sequencing input was naive CD4+ T cells from PBMCs. The receptor set was obtained from a young man in good health. Some clones in this sample may be carry-over from other donors' samples. Each CDR3 is given without its conserved first and last residue. Clone size, where shown, is once, few, many, or a class for clones that have expanded.

j_call,clone_size,v_call,cdr3_aa
TRBJ2-3,.,TRBV7-2,ASSLDGRRDIDTQY
TRBJ1-5,.,TRBV10-3,AISRDSVNQPQH
TRBJ1-4,.,TRBV27,ASRDRPDEKLF
TRBJ1-1,.,TRBV6-6,ASSYRPNTEAF
TRBJ1-5,few,TRBV11-2,ASSLFSNQPQH
TRBJ2-5,.,TRBV9,ASSPRGGIGGPETQY
TRBJ2-1,.,TRBV11-3,ASSSAYLAGRYNEQF
TRBJ2-5,.,TRBV11-1,ASSYSGVQETQY
TRBJ2-3,.,TRBV6-5,ASSTRSSTDTQY
TRBJ1-1,.,TRBV14,ASSQSGQGDGWAF
TRBJ1-3,.,TRBV11-3,ASSADRGDTIY
TRBJ2-2,.,TRBV28,ASSLTETGELF
TRBJ2-1,.,TRBV5-1,ASSLEASGSYNEQF
TRBJ1-1,.,TRBV28,ASSFPYTEAF
TRBJ1-5,.,TRBV19,ASSIPDTYNQPQH
TRBJ2-1,.,TRBV7-3,ASSLTSGVSYNEQF
TRBJ2-5,.,TRBV29-1,SGGVGQTYRNQETQY
TRBJ2-7,few,TRBV4-2,ASSQGSYEQY
TRBJ1-3,.,TRBV5-5,ASSSRSGNTIY
TRBJ2-5,.,TRBV10-1,ASSESLPGTEETQY
TRBJ2-7,.,TRBV7-2,ASSLGQRTSYEQY
TRBJ2-7,.,TRBV27,ASSFRKSGSGTAQSYEQY
TRBJ1-6,.,TRBV6-5,ASTGPAQDSPLH
TRBJ2-1,.,TRBV5-4,ASSYPGRYNEQF
TRBJ2-7,.,TRBV28,ASTTSGPSYEQY
TRBJ1-1,.,TRBV5-4,ASRGAGTEAF
TRBJ2-1,.,TRBV28,ASTGLYNEQF
TRBJ2-3,.,TRBV28,ASSSPFGGGTDTQY